The 3 T cell receptor beta chains below come from one sample, sequenced in a study of OX40 agonist ivuxolimab in advanced cancers. The assay was immunoSEQ multiplex PCR, and TCRdb's table has in-frame clones only and misses some. The sample has tens of thousands of clones, around 84% seen once; the top ten hold about 14%. Sequences were derived from CD4+ or CD8+ T cells sorted from blood, sampled in a trial of the OX40 agonist ivuxolimab. Source of these receptors: an adult with an advanced solid tumor such as melanoma, head and neck, liver or kidney cancer.

The V and J genes are TRBV13 and TRBJ1-4; weak D call: TRBD1 (6 bases). The germline gives CDR1 PRHDT, CDR2 FYEKMQ (reference sequence). V gave up 5 bases and J gave up 6 bases, with 16 bases separating them. CDR3 length: 15 residues. The DNA for the CDR3 is TGTGCCAGCAGCCTCGCAGGGGCGCAGGATGAAAAACTGTTTTTT. This codes for CASSLAGAQDEKLFF.

The chain links TRBV6-6 to TRBJ1-5, with D tentatively TRBD1 (6 bases). Germline CDR1 and CDR2: MNHNY and SVGAGI (reference sequence). The V gene lost 10 bases and the J gene lost 4 bases, with 20 bases spanning the gap. CDR3 length: 15 amino acids. This CDR3 reads CATWLQGDSNQPQHF. The CDR3 DNA reads as TGTGCCACTTGGCTACAGGGTGATAGTAATCAGCCCCAGCATTTT.

This chain links TRBV7-9 with TRBJ1-1; D gene ambiguous. Per the germline V gene, CDR1 is SEHNR and CDR2 is FQNEAQ (reference sequence). The V end was cut by 1 base, the J end by 3 bases, with 6 bases between. This CDR3 contains 13 residues. The CDR3 loop is CASSLVGDTEAFF. The CDR3 coding sequence is TGTGCCAGCAGCTTAGTAGGCGACACTGAAGCTTTCTTT.